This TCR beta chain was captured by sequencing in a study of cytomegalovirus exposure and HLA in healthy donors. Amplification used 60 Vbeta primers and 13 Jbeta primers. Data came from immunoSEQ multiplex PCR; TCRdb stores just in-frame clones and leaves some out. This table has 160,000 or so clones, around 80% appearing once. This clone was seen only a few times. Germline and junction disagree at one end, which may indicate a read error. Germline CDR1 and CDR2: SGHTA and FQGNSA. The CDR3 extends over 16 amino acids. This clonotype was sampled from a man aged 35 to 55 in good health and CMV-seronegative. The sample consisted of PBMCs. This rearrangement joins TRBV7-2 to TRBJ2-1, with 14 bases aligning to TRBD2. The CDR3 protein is CASSQGLAGDYNEQFF. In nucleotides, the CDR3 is TGCGCCAGCAGCCAGGGACTAGCGGGGGACTACAATGAGCAGTTCTTC.